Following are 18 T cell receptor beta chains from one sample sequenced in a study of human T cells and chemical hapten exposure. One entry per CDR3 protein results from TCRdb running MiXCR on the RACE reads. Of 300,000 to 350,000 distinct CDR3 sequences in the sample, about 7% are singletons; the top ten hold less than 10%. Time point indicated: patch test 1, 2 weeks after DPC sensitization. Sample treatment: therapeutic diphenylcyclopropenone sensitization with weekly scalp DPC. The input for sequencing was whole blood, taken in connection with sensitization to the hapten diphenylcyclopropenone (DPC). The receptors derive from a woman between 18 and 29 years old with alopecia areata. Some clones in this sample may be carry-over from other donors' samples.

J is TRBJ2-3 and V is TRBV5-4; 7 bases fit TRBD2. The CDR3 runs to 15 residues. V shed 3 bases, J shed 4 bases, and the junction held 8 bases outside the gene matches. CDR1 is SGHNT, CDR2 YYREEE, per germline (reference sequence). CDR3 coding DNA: TGTGCCAGCAGCTCCGATGGGACTACGTCAGATACGCAGTATTTT. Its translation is CASSSDGTTSDTQYF.

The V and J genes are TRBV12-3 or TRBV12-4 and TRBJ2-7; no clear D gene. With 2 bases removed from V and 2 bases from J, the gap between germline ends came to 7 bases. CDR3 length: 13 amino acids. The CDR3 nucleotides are TGTGCCAGCAGTTTACACAGAGCCTACGAGCAGTACTTC. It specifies CASSLHRAYEQYF.

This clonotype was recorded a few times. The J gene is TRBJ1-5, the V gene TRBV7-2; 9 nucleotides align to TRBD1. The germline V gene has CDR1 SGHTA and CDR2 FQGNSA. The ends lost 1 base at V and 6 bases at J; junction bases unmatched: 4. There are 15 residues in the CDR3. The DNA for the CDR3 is TGTGCCAGCAGCTTAGGGACAGGGGCGACTCAGCCCCAGCATTTT. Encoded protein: CASSLGTGATQPQHF.

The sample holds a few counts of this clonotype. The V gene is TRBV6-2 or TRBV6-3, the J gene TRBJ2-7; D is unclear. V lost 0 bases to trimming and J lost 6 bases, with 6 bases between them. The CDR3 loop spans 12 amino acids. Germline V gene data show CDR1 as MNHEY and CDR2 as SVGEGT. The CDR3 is CASSYSRGEQYF. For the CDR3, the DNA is TGTGCCAGCAGTTACTCGCGCGGCGAGCAGTACTTC.

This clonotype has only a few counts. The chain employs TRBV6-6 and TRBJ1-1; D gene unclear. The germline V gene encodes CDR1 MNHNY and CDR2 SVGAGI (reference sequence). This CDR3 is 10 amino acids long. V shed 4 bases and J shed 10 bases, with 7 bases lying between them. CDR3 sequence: CASSSRGAFF. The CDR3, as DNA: TGTGCCAGCAGTTCGCGGGGAGCTTTCTTT.

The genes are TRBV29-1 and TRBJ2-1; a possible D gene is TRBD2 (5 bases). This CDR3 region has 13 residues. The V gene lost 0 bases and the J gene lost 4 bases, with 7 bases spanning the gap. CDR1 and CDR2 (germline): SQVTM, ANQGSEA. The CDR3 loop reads CSVEDKRYNEQFF. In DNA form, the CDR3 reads TGCAGCGTTGAAGATAAGCGGTACAATGAGCAGTTCTTC.

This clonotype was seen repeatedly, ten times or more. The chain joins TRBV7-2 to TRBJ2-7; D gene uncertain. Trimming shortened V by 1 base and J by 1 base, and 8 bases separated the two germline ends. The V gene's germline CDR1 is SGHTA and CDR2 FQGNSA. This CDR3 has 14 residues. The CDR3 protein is CASSLEQISYEQYF. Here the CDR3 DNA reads TGTGCCAGCAGCTTAGAACAGATATCCTACGAGCAGTACTTC.

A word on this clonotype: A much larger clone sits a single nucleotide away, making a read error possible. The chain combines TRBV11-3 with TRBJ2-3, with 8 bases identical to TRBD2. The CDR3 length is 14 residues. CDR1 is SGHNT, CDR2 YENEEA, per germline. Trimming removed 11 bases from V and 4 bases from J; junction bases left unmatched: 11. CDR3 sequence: CAGASGGPADTQYF. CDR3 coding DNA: TGTGCCGGCGCATCGGGGGGGCCCGCAGATACGCAGTATTTT.

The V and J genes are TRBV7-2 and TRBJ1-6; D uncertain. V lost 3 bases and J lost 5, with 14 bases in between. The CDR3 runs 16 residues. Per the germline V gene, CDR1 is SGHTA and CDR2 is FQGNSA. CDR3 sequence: CASSLGPPGNNSPLHF. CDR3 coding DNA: TGTGCCAGCAGCTTGGGCCCCCCGGGGAATAATTCACCCCTCCACTTT.

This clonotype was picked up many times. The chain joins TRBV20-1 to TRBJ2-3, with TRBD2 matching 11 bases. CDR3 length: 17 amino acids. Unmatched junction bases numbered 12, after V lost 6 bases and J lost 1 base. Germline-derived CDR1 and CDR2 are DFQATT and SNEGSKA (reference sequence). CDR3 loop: CSAPGRLAGPRTDTQYF. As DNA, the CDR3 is TGCAGTGCCCCAGGGCGACTAGCGGGGCCCCGCACAGATACGCAGTATTTT.

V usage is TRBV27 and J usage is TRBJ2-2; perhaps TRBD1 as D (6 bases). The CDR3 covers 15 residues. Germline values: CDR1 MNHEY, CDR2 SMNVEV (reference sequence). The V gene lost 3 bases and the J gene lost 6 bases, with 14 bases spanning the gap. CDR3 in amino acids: CASSFLGRGAGELFF. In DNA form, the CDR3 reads TGTGCCAGCAGTTTCTTAGGCAGGGGAGCCGGGGAGCTGTTTTTT.

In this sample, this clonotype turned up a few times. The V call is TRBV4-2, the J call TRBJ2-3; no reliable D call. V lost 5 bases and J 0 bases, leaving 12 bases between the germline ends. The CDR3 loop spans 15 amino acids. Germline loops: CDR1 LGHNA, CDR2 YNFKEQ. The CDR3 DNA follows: TGTGCCAGCAGCTCGGACGGTTCTAGCACAGATACGCAGTATTTT. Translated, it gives CASSSDGSSTDTQYF.

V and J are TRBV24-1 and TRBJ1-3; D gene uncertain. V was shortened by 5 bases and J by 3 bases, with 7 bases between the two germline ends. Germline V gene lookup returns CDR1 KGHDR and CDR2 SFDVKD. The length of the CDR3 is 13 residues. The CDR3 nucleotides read TGTGCCACCAGTGGGAGGCTTGGAAACACCATATATTTT. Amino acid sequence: CATSGRLGNTIYF.

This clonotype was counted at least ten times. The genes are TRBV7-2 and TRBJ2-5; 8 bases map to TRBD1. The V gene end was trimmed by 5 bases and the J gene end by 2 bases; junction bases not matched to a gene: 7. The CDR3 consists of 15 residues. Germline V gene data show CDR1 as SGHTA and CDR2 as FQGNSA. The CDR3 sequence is CASSLYRGRQETQYF. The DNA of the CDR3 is TGTGCCAGCAGCCTGTACAGGGGGAGACAAGAGACCCAGTACTTC.

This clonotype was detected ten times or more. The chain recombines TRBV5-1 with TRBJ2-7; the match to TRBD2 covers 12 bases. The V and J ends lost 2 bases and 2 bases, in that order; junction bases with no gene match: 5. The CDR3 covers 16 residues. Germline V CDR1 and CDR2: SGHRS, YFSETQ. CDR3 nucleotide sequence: TGCGCCAGCAGCTTATATTCTAGCGGGGGGGCCTACGAGCAGTACTTC. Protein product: CASSLYSSGGAYEQYF.

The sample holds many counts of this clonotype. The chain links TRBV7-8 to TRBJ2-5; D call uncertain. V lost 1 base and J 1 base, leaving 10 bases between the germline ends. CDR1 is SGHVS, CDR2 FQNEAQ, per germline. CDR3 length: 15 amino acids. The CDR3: CASSLGVVFQETQYF. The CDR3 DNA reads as TGTGCCAGCAGCTTAGGAGTGGTATTCCAAGAGACCCAGTACTTC.

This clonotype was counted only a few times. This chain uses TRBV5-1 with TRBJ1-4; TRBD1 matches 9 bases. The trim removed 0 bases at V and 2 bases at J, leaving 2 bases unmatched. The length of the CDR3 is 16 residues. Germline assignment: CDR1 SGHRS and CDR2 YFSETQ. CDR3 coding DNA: TGCGCCAGCAGCTTGGAACAGGGGGCGACTAATGAAAAACTGTTTTTT. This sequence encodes CASSLEQGATNEKLFF.

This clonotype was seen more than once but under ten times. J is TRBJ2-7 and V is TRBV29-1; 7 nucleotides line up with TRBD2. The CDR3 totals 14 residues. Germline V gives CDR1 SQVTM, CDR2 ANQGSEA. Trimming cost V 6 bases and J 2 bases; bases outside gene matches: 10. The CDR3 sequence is CSVPWGGNPYEQYF. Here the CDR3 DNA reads TGCAGCGTCCCCTGGGGGGGGAACCCCTACGAGCAGTACTTC.